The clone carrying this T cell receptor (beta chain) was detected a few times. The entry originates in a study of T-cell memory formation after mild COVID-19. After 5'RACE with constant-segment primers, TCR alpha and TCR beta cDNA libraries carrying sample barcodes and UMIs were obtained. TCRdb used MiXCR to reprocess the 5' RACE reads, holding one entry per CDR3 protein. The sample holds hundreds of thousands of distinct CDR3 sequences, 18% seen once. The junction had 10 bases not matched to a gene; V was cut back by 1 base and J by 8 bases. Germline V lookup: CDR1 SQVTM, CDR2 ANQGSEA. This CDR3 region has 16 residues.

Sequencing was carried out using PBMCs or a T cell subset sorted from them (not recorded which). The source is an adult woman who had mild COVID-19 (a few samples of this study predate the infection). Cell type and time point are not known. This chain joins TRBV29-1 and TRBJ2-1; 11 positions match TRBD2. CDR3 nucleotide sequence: TGCAGCGTTGAAGGTTCTAGCGGGAGGAATAGCTATGAGCAGTTCTTC. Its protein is CSVEGSSGRNSYEQFF.